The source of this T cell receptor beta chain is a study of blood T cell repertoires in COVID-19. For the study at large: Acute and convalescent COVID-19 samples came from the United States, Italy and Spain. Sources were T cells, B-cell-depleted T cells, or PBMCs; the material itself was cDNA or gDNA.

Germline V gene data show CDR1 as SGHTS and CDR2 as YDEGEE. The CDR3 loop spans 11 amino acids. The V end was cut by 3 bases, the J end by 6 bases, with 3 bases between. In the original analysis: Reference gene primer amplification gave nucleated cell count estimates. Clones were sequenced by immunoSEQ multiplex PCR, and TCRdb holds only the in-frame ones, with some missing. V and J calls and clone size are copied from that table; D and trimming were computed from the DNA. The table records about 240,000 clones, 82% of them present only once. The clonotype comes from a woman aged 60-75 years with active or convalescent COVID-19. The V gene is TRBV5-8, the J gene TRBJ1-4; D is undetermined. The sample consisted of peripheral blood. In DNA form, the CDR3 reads TGTGCCAGCAGCTCCTATGAAAAACTGTTTTTT. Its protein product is CASSSYEKLFF. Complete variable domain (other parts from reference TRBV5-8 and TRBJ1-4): EAGVTQSPTHLIKTRGQQATLRCSPISGHTSVYWYQQALGLGLQFLLWYDEGEERNRGNFPPRFSGRQFPNYSSELNVNALELEDSALYLCASSSYEKLFFGSGTQLSVL.